One sample yielded the 13 T cell receptor beta chains listed below, sequenced in a study of cytomegalovirus exposure and HLA in healthy donors. Use of 60 Vbeta and 13 Jbeta primers characterized the PCR. Sequencing was performed with immunoSEQ multiplex PCR; in TCRdb, only in-frame clones are kept and a portion is missing. The table lists over 100,000 clones. The material sequenced was PBMCs. These receptor sequences come from a middle-aged man in good health and CMV-seropositive.

As to this clone: At one boundary the junction diverges from the germline segment, which might be a read error. This chain uses TRBV5-1 with TRBJ2-5, with 8 bases identical to TRBD2. The CDR3 is 18 residues long. Germline V gene sequence: CDR1 SGHRS, CDR2 YFSETQ. In DNA, the CDR3 is TGCGCCAGCAGCTTGGGACCGCGGGGTAGCGGGAAACAAGAGGCCCAGTACTTC. This encodes CASSLGPRGSGKQEAQYF. Full variable domain (rest looked up from reference TRBV5-1 and TRBJ2-5): KAGVTQTPRYLIKTRGQQVTLSCSPISGHRSVSWYQQTPGQGLQFLFEYFSETQRNKGNFPGRFSGRQFSNSRSEMNVSTLELGDSALYLCASSLGPRGSGKQEAQYFGPGTRLLVL.

The genes are TRBV5-1 and TRBJ1-5, with D possibly TRBD1 on 5 matching bases. Germline V gives CDR1 SGHRS, CDR2 YFSETQ. Trimming shortened V by 0 bases and J by 4 bases, and 8 bases separated the two germline ends. The CDR3 extends over 14 amino acids. DNA for the CDR3: TGCGCCAGCAGCTTGGGGGCAGGGAATCAGCCCCAGCATTTT. It is translated as CASSLGAGNQPQHF.

This chain joins TRBV7-2 and TRBJ1-1; D remains ambiguous. There are 13 residues in the CDR3. The germline CDR1 and CDR2 sequences are SGHTA and FQGNSA. V was clipped by 6 bases and J by 1 base, with 9 bases between them. This CDR3 reads CASRRVPNTEAFF. The CDR3 DNA reads as TGTGCCAGCAGGAGGGTGCCGAACACTGAAGCTTTCTTT.

V and J are TRBV11-2 and TRBJ2-3, with D maybe TRBD2 (5 bases). Trimming stripped 4 bases from V and 3 bases from J, with 14 bases between. The CDR3 length is 15 residues. Per germline, CDR1 SGHAT and CDR2 FQNNGV. DNA for the CDR3: TGTGCCAGCAGCTCCATGGCCCGGAGGACAGATACGCAGTATTTT. Its translation: CASSSMARRTDTQYF.

The V and J genes are TRBV9 and TRBJ1-2, with D unresolved. This CDR3 has 15 residues. Germline values: CDR1 SGDLS, CDR2 YYNGEE. Trimming left V 0 bases short and J 4 bases short, with 13 bases between. DNA of the CDR3: TGTGCCAGCAGCGTAGGAGCCACCAACTCCTATGGCTACACCTTC. Translating it yields CASSVGATNSYGYTF.

The rearrangement links TRBV5-1 to TRBJ2-7; 7 nucleotides line up with TRBD1. Germline V gene data show CDR1 as SGHRS and CDR2 as YFSETQ. This CDR3 comprises 15 residues. Trimming cost V 0 bases and J 2 bases; bases outside gene matches: 5. As DNA, the CDR3 is TGCGCCAGCAGCTTGGCCTTGGACAGGACCTACGAGCAGTACTTC. Translating gives CASSLALDRTYEQYF. The entire variable domain, with the rest obtained from reference TRBV5-1 and TRBJ2-7, is as follows: KAGVTQTPRYLIKTRGQQVTLSCSPISGHRSVSWYQQTPGQGLQFLFEYFSETQRNKGNFPGRFSGRQFSNSRSEMNVSTLELGDSALYLCASSLALDRTYEQYFGPGTRLTVT.

The gene calls are TRBV29-1 and TRBJ1-1; tentatively, D is TRBD1 (5 bases). Per the germline V gene, CDR1 is SQVTM and CDR2 is ANQGSEA. V was pared by 4 bases and J by 1 base, with 13 bases between. The CDR3 extends over 14 amino acids. CDR3 protein: CSVGGRVRNTEAFF. CDR3 coding DNA: TGCAGCGTTGGGGGCAGGGTGAGGAACACTGAAGCTTTCTTT.

The chain combines TRBV9 with TRBJ2-5, with D possibly matching TRBD1 (5 bases). This CDR3 is built from 14 residues. V lost 3 bases and J lost 2, with 11 bases in between. CDR1 and CDR2 from the germline V gene are SGDLS and YYNGEE. CDR3 in DNA: TGTGCCAGCAGCGCCCTGCAGGGACAAGAGACCCAGTACTTC. This translates into CASSALQGQETQYF.

The chain recombines TRBV6-4 with TRBJ1-1, with D perhaps TRBD1 (6 bases). Looked up from germline, CDR1 is MRHNA and CDR2 is SNTAGT. The CDR3 loop spans 13 amino acids. The ends were cut back, 4 bases at V and 1 base at J, with 7 bases in the middle. CDR3 amino acids: CASSGQANTEAFF. In nucleotides, the CDR3 is TGTGCCAGCAGTGGACAGGCGAACACTGAAGCTTTCTTT.

This chain connects TRBV18 to TRBJ1-2; D gene uncertain. The CDR3 totals 14 residues. V shed 3 bases and J shed 4 bases, with 12 bases lying between them. Germline assignment: CDR1 KGHSH and CDR2 LQKENI. In DNA form, the CDR3 reads TGTGCCAGCTCACCGAGCCTTAACCTCTATGGCTACACCTTC. It specifies CASSPSLNLYGYTF.

The CDR3 bases are TGTGCCATCAGTGCCACCGGCGCGGGCACTGAAGCTTTCTTT. It yields the protein CAISATGAGTEAFF. The chain couples TRBV10-3 to TRBJ1-1; the D is unclear. V was trimmed by 4 bases and J by 4 bases, leaving 13 bases between them. Germline V gene sequence: CDR1 ENHRY, CDR2 SYGVKD. There are 14 residues in the CDR3.

This rearrangement joins TRBV19 to TRBJ2-1, with D maybe TRBD2 (5 bases). The CDR3 is 13 residues long. Germline V gene sequence: CDR1 LNHDA, CDR2 SQIVND (reference sequence). V shed 4 bases and J shed 2 bases, with 6 bases lying between them. CDR3 DNA sequence: TGTGCCAGTAGTACAGCGGCCTACAATGAGCAGTTCTTC. Its protein is CASSTAAYNEQFF.

The chain uses TRBV29-1 and TRBJ2-5; tentative D call: TRBD2 (6 bases). The length of the CDR3 is 11 residues. Trimming took 7 bases from V and 7 from J, leaving 13 bases between them. From germline, CDR1 is SQVTM and CDR2 ANQGSEA. The DNA of the CDR3 is TGCAGCGCCCGGGGGTCGGGGACCCAGTACTTC. Protein sequence: CSARGSGTQYF.